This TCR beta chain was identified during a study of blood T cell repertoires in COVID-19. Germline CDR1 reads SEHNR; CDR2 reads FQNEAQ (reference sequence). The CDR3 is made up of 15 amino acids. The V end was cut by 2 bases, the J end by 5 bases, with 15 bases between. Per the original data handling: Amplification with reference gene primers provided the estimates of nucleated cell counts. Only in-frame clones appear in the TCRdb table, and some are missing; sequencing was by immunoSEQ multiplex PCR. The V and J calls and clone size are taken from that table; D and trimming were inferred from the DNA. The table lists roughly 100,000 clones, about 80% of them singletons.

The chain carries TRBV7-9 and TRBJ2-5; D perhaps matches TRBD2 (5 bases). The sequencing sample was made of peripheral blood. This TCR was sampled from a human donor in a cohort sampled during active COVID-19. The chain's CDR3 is CASSLMLGPGETQYF. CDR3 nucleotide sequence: TGTGCCAGCAGCTTAATGTTAGGACCGGGGGAGACCCAGTACTTC.